What follows are 6 T cell receptor beta chains derived from one specimen sequenced in a study of technical replicates of blood from several donors. Assay used: immunoSEQ multiplex PCR; TCRdb lists only in-frame clones, some missing. The table has 75,000 to 95,000 clones, around 94% seen once. Sequenced sample: T cells isolated from PBMCs. Every receptor here comes from a human donor in good health.

The chain carries TRBV30 and TRBJ1-1; TRBD1 matches at 8 bases. J lost 5 bases, V lost 3 bases, and 2 bases had no gene match. The CDR3 totals 12 residues. CDR1 and CDR2 (germline): GTSNPN, SVGIG (reference sequence). The CDR3 reads CAWSRQGTEAFF. The DNA of the CDR3 is TGTGCCTGGAGCCGACAGGGGACTGAAGCTTTCTTT.

This clone showed up just a few times. The chain has TRBV19 and TRBJ1-4; tentative D call: TRBD1 (5 bases). Germline V gene data show CDR1 as LNHDA and CDR2 as SQIVND (reference sequence). The V gene lost 5 bases and the J gene lost 5 bases, with 18 bases spanning the gap. The CDR3 loop spans 16 amino acids. In nucleotides, the CDR3 is TGTGCCAGTAGTCGGCAAGCGACAGTTGGGAATGAAAAACTGTTTTTT. Its protein product is CASSRQATVGNEKLFF.

This clone was counted once. The rearrangement joins TRBV5-1 to TRBJ1-2, with a possible D match to TRBD1 (6 bases). Per the germline V gene, CDR1 is SGHRS and CDR2 is YFSETQ. V was cut by 4 bases and J by 3 bases, with 13 bases left in between. The CDR3 consists of 14 residues. The CDR3 here is CASSTLPGDYGYTF. Here the CDR3 DNA reads TGCGCCAGCAGCACCCTCCCAGGGGACTATGGCTACACCTTC.

The chain combines TRBV18 with TRBJ2-2, with TRBD2 matching 12 bases. In germline, CDR1 is KGHSH, CDR2 LQKENI. With V trimmed by 8 bases and J by 3 bases, 1 base remained unmatched. This CDR3 is built from 14 residues. The CDR3 nucleotides are TGTGCCAGCCGACTAGCGGGAGACACCGGGGAGCTGTTTTTT. Translation: CASRLAGDTGELFF.

The chain couples TRBV28 to TRBJ2-2, with D maybe TRBD1 (5 bases). The length of the CDR3 is 15 residues. Germline V gives CDR1 MDHEN, CDR2 SYDVKM. Trimming left V 5 bases short and J 7 bases short, with 17 bases between. Written as DNA, the CDR3 is TGTGCCAGCAGTCCGGACAACTATGTTCTCGGGGAGCTGTTTTTT. Translating it yields CASSPDNYVLGELFF.

This chain connects TRBV5-4 to TRBJ2-7; 7 positions agree with TRBD1. CDR1 is SGHNT, CDR2 YYREEE, per germline (reference sequence). This CDR3 comprises 17 residues. Germline trimming cut 4 bases from V and 6 bases from J; bases unmatched to any gene: 19. The CDR3 bases are TGTGCCAGCAGCGCAGGACAGGAACGGGGTAATCCGGGCGAGCAGTACTTC. This sequence encodes CASSAGQERGNPGEQYF. Full variable domain (remainder filled in from reference TRBV5-4 and TRBJ2-7): ETGVTQSPTHLIKTRGQQVTLRCSSQSGHNTVSWYQQALGQGPQFIFQYYREEENGRGNFPPRFSGLQFPNYSSELNVNALELDDSALYLCASSAGQERGNPGEQYFGPGTRLTVT.